This T cell receptor (beta chain) emerged from a study of T cells in localized non-small cell lung cancer. The germline V gene has CDR1 SGDLS and CDR2 YYNGEE. V was cut by 2 bases and J by 5 bases, with 10 bases left in between. This CDR3 contains 13 residues. Lung adjacent to the tumor, free of atypia, was sampled at least 2 cm from its margin. About this clone: Its antigen is still unknown.

General study points: Compared with tumor, uninvolved adjacent lung displayed greater T cell clonality, ranking highest overall.

Sequenced by immunoSEQ multiplex PCR; TCRdb stores in-frame clones only, minus some. The sample includes around 1,900 clones, about 30% of them seen just once. J is TRBJ1-2 and V is TRBV9; D possibly corresponds to TRBD1 (5 bases). This TCR was recovered from a woman aged 40-75 years with stage I lung adenocarcinoma. Sequencing used normal lung tissue next to the tumor, obtained before any cancer treatment. The CDR3 DNA is TGTGCCAGCAGCGTGGGGACGGATTATGGCTACACCTTC. Protein sequence: CASSVGTDYGYTF.